This is a list of T cell receptor beta chains from one sample in a study of T cell repertoires in cytomegalovirus infection. TCRdb re-called the reads through MiXCR, storing one row per CDR3 protein. The sample includes tens of thousands of distinct CDR3 sequences, roughly 20% of them seen just once. These receptors have no known antigen. Sequenced material: PBMCs, sequenced either directly or after in vitro stimulation (not recorded which). The source of these receptors is a human donor in good health (CMV status not recorded). Some clones in this sample may be carry-over from other donors' samples. The CDR3 runs from the conserved cysteine through the conserved F or W. A D gene is named only where the DNA matches it firmly. Only part of the rows carry a size: once, few, many, or a class if the clone is expanded.

j_call	clone_size	v_call	d_call	cdr3_aa	cdr3_nt
TRBJ2-1	many	TRBV2	TRBD2	CASRGLAGGSSYNEQFF	TGTGCCAGCAGGGGACTAGCGGGAGGGTCCTCCTACAATGAGCAGTTCTTC
TRBJ1-2	many	TRBV2	.	CASSARWDYGYTF	TGTGCCAGCAGTGCCCGGTGGGACTATGGCTACACCTTC
TRBJ2-1	few	TRBV6-5	TRBD2	CASSYFPSGGYNEQFF	TGTGCCAGCAGTTACTTCCCGTCGGGAGGTTACAATGAGCAGTTCTTC
TRBJ2-7	.	TRBV20-1	TRBD2	CSARPEGGREGNQYF	TGCAGTGCTAGACCCGAGGGCGGGAGGGAGGGTAATCAGTACTTC
TRBJ2-4	.	TRBV18	.	CASSPGTTKNIQYF	TGTGCCAGCTCACCGGGCACTACCAAAAACATTCAGTACTTC
TRBJ2-3	many	TRBV24-1	.	CATQGQRSTDTQYF	TGTGCCACCCAAGGACAGCGAAGCACAGATACGCAGTATTTT
TRBJ2-3	.	TRBV5-6	TRBD1	CASSRTGRSSTDTQYF	TGTGCCAGCAGCAGGACAGGGCGTAGTAGCACAGATACGCAGTATTTT
TRBJ1-2	.	TRBV20-1	TRBD1	CSATAGTGARYGYTF	TGCAGTGCTACCGCCGGGACAGGGGCCCGCTATGGCTACACCTTC
TRBJ2-5	many	TRBV12-3/TRBV12-4	TRBD1	CASSWDRGTQETQYF	TGTGCCAGCAGTTGGGACAGGGGTACTCAAGAGACCCAGTACTTC
TRBJ1-2	many	TRBV15	TRBD1	CATSRGRGGGYGYTF	TGTGCCACCAGCAGAGGCCGAGGGGGCGGCTATGGCTACACCTTC